This passage covers 2 T cell receptor beta chains from one sample sequenced in a study of T-cell reconstitution after alpha-beta-depleted transplantation in children (dated by TCRdb to 2015 to 2016). Libraries were built with PCR. TCRdb records Illumina HiSeq 2500 as the sequencer. TCR libraries were prepared with molecular barcoding, using unique molecular identifiers to normalize TCRbeta repertoire quantification. TCRdb cleaned the public reads at Q25 with fastp, built clones with MiXCR and kept in-frame beta chains. Rows with one shared CDR3 protein collapse into an entry with the most common genes and DNA. The sample records some 200,000 distinct CDR3 sequences, 7.5% to 9.5% of which are singletons. The ten top clones hold roughly 36% of the sample. The treatment or condition label corresponds to: allogeneic hematopoietic cell transplantation with graft depleted of TCRalphabeta T cells and CD19 B cells.

Sequenced here: PBMCs, mostly from graft donor cells, sampled 360 days after TCRalphabeta/CD19-depleted stem cell transplant. Source of these receptors: a male patient between 2 and 10 years old who had a stem cell transplant for acute myeloid leukemia, so the T cells may come from the graft donor.

The table lists this clonotype with many counts. V usage is TRBV5-1 and J usage is TRBJ2-5; D is undetermined. This CDR3 comprises 14 residues. Germline assignment: CDR1 SGHRS and CDR2 YFSETQ. V gave up 0 bases and J gave up 5 bases, with 11 bases separating them. The CDR3 DNA reads as TGCGCCAGCAGCTTGGAGGCAGTCCGGGAGACCCAGTACTTC. Its translation: CASSLEAVRETQYF. Together with reference TRBV5-1 and TRBJ2-5, the CDR3 gives the full variable domain: KAGVTQTPRYLIKTRGQQVTLSCSPISGHRSVSWYQQTPGQGLQFLFEYFSETQRNKGNFPGRFSGRQFSNSRSEMNVSTLELGDSALYLCASSLEAVRETQYFGPGTRLLVL.

This clonotype is a singleton in its sample. The CDR3 reads CASSLASHTGELFF. The DNA of the CDR3 is TGTGCCAGCAGCTTAGCATCTCACACCGGGGAGCTGTTTTTT. V is TRBV7-2 and J is TRBJ2-2; D is undetermined. The CDR3 runs 14 residues. The V end lost 0 bases, the J end lost 3 bases, and 5 bases lay between the germline ends. Germline V gene data show CDR1 as SGHTA and CDR2 as FQGNSA. Full variable domain (outside the CDR3, taken from reference TRBV7-2 and TRBJ2-2): GAGVSQSPSNKVTEKGKDVELRCDPISGHTALYWYRQSLGQGLEFLIYFQGNSAPDKSGLPSDRFSAERTGGSVSTLTIQRTQQEDSAVYLCASSLASHTGELFFGEGSRLTVL.